This T cell receptor beta chain came from a study of diagnostic markers for celiac disease (TCRdb year 2020). Its CDR3 holds 15 amino acids, cysteine through phenylalanine. No DNA is listed. CDR1 and CDR2, per the germline V gene, are MNHEY and SVGEGT. Turning to this clonotype: The specificity of this receptor is unknown.

Sequenced using an Illumina MiSeq. TCRdb reprocessed the reads; each CDR3 protein sequence makes one entry, and DNA is unavailable. The table held for this sample gives under 9,500 distinct CDR3 sequences. The top ten constitute about 6% of the sample. The sequence came from a human donor. This table probably holds off-target reads from a library built for another chain. The rearrangement combines TRBV6-2 or TRBV6-3 with TRBJ2-7. Specimen: either unsorted cells or a sorted T cell fraction (not recorded which). The CDR3 reads CASSYAGEGSHEQYF.